Detailed here is one TCR beta chain. No antigen is known for it. Patients were excluded for uncontrolled infection, other autoimmune disease, pregnancy or lactation. Diagnoses were made from clinical symptoms, serum measures (thyroxine and TRAb), thyroid ultrasound and orbital computed tomography. This record comes from a study of T cells in Graves' hyperthyroidism and ophthalmopathy. Study-level findings and limits: Separating ophthalmopathy from stable hyperthyroidism was achieved by a 13 V-J model. The blood repertoire included most of the expanded thyroid clonotypes above 0.001.

Germline CDR1 reads MNHEY; CDR2 reads SVGAGI. The CDR3 totals 19 residues. The germline V and J ends were trimmed by 4 bases and 1 base, with 26 bases remaining between them. TCR beta CDR3 regions were amplified from RNA. First-round RT-PCR targeting the TCR CDR3 was performed with the HTBI primer set. A single record per CDR3 protein comes from TCRdb applying MiXCR to the multiplex PCR reads. The sample shows more than 500,000 distinct CDR3 sequences, 35% to 50% of them seen only once. The specimen sequenced was peripheral blood or thyroid tissue (not recorded which). The TCR originated in an adult woman with Graves' disease, either hyperthyroidism or ophthalmopathy (not recorded which). V gene TRBV6-5 combines with J gene TRBJ2-7, with a tentative D call TRBD1 (6 bases). This chain's CDR3 is CASSSYGKGRQAASYEQYF. The CDR3 DNA is TGTGCCAGCAGTTCCTACGGGAAGGGACGACAGGCCGCGTCCTACGAGCAGTACTTC.